The entry below describes one T cell receptor (beta chain). The source of the sample is a study of cytomegalovirus exposure and HLA in healthy donors. Amplification used 60 Vbeta primers and 13 Jbeta primers. Sequenced by immunoSEQ multiplex PCR; TCRdb stores in-frame clones only, minus some. The data show 150,000 to 200,000 clones, with about 77% seen just once and approximately 1.3% held by the top ten. Germline CDR1 is SGHDT and CDR2 is YYEEEE. V gave up 2 bases and J gave up 11 bases; unmatched junction bases: 3. CDR3 size: 14 residues. J is TRBJ1-6 and V is TRBV5-6; 11 bases map to TRBD1. The sequenced sample consisted of PBMCs. The source is a man aged 25-40 years in good health and CMV-seronegative. CDR3 DNA sequence: TGTGCCAGCAGCTTTGGACAGGGGGCTGCACCCCTCCACTTT. This translates into CASSFGQGAAPLHF.